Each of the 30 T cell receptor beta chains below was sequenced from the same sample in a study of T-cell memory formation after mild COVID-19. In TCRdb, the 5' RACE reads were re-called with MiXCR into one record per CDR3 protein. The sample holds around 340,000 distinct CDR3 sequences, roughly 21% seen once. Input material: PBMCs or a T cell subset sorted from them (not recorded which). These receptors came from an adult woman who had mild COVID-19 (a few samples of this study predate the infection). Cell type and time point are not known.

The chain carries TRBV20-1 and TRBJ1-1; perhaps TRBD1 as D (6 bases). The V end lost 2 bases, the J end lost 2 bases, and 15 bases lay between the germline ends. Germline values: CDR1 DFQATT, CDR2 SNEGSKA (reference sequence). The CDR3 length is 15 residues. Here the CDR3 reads CSARPIGQQNTEAFF. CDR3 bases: TGCAGTGCTAGACCTATCGGACAGCAAAACACTGAAGCTTTCTTT.

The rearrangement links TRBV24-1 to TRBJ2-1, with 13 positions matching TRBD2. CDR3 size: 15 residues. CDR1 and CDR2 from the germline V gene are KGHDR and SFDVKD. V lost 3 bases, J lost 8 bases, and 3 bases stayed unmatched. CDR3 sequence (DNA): TGTGCCACCAGTGATACTAGCGGGAGGGCCTATGAGCAGTTCTTC. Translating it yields CATSDTSGRAYEQFF.

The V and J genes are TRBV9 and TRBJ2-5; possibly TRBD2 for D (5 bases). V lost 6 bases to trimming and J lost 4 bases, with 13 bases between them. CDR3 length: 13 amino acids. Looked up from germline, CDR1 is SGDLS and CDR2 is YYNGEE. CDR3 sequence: CASTPAGGETQYF. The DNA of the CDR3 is TGTGCCAGCACCCCGGCGGGCGGAGAGACCCAGTACTTC.

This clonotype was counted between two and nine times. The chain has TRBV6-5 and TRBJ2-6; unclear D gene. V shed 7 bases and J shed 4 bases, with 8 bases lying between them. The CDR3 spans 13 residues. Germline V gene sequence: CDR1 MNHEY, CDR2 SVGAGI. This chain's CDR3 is CASKVEGANVLTF. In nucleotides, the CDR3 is TGTGCCAGCAAGGTAGAGGGGGCCAACGTCCTGACTTTC.

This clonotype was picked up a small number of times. The CDR3 nucleotides read TGTGCCAGCAGCCAAGAAAGGACTCCCACAGGCACAGATACGCAGTATTTT. This encodes CASSQERTPTGTDTQYF. This chain uses TRBV4-2 with TRBJ2-3; weak D call: TRBD2 (5 bases). CDR1 and CDR2 (germline): LGHNA, YNFKEQ. This CDR3 has 17 amino acids. Trimming shortened V by 0 bases and J by 1 base, and 14 bases separated the two germline ends.

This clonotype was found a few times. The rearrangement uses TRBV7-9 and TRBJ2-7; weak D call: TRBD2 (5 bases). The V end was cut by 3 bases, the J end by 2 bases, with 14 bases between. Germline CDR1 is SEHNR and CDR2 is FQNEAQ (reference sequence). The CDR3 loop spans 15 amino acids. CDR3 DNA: TGTGCCAGCAGCTTGCTCGGGGAGATGCCCTACGAGCAGTACTTC. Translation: CASSLLGEMPYEQYF.

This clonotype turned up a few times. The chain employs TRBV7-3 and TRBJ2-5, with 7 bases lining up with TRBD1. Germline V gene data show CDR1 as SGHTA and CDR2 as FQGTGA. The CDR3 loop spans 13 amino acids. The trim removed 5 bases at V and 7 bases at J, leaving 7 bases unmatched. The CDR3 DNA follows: TGTGCCAGCAGCCCACGACAGGGCGGGACCCAGTACTTC. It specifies CASSPRQGGTQYF.

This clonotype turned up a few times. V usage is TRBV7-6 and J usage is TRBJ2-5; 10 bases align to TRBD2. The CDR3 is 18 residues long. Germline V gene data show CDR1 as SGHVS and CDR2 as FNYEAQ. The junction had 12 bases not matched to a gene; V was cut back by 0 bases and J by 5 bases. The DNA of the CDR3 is TGTGCCAGCAGCTTAGCTGGATTAGCGGGGGGACTGGGTGAGACCCAGTACTTC. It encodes CASSLAGLAGGLGETQYF.

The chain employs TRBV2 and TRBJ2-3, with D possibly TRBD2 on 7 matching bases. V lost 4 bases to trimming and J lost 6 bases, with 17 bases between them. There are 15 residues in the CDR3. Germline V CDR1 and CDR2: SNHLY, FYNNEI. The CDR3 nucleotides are TGTGCCAGCAGTGTTCTGGGGGCGGGGGCGGATACGCAGTATTTT. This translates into CASSVLGAGADTQYF.

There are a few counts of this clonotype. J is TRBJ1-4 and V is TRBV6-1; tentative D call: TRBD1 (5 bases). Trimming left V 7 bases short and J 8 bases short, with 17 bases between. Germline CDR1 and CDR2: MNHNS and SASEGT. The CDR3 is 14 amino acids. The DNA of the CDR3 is TGTGCCAGCAAAATCGGGGGACCAGGGGAAAAACTGTTTTTT. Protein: CASKIGGPGEKLFF.

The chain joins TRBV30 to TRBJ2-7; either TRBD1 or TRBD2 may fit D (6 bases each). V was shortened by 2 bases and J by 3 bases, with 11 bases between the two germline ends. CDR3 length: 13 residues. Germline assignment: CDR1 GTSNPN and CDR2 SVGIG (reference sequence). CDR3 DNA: TGTGCCTGGAGTAGGGGGGCAGTCTACGAGCAGTACTTC. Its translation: CAWSRGAVYEQYF.

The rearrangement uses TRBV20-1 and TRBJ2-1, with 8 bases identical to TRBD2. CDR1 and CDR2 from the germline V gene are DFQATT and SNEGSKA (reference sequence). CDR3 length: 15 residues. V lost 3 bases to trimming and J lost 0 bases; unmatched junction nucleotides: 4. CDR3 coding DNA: TGCAGTGCTAGCGGGAGGGCTAGCTCCTACAATGAGCAGTTCTTC. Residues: CSASGRASSYNEQFF.

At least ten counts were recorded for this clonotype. The CDR3 here is CASSLSGEETQYF. The CDR3 bases are TGTGCCAGCAGTCTGTCGGGGGAAGAGACCCAGTACTTC. The rearrangement joins TRBV12-3 or TRBV12-4 to TRBJ2-5; weak D call: TRBD2 (6 bases). The CDR3 sequence is 13 residues long. The ends were cut back, 5 bases at V and 3 bases at J, with 10 bases in the middle.

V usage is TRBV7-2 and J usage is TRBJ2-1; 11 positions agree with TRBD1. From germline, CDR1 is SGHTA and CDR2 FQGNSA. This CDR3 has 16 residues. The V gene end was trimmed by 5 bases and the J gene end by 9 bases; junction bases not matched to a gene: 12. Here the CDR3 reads CASSPSPGQGGCEQFF. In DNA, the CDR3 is TGTGCCAGCAGCCCGTCCCCGGGACAGGGGGGCTGTGAGCAGTTCTTC.

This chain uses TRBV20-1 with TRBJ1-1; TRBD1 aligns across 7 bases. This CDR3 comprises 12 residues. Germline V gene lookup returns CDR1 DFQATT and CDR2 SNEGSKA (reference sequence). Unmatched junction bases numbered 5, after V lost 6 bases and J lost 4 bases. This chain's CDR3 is CSAISGGTEAFF. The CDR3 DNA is TGCAGTGCGATTTCAGGGGGCACTGAAGCTTTCTTT.

DNA for the CDR3: TGTGCCAGCAGATACACGGGGGGGGCCCCTCACAAGCAGTACTTC. It codes for CASRYTGGAPHKQYF. The V call is TRBV27, the J call TRBJ2-7; 8 bases fit TRBD2. Germline CDR1 is MNHEY and CDR2 is SMNVEV (reference sequence). The ends lost 6 bases at V and 8 bases at J; junction bases unmatched: 15. CDR3 length: 15 residues.

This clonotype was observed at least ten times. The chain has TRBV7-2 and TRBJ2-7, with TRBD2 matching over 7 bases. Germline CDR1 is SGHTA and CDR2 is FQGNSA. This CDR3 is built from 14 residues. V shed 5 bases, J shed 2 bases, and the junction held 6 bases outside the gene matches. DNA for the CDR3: TGTGCCAGCAGCCCTGGACTAGTTGCCTACGAGCAGTACTTC. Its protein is CASSPGLVAYEQYF. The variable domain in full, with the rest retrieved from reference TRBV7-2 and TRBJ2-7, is GAGVSQSPSNKVTEKGKDVELRCDPISGHTALYWYRQSLGQGLEFLIYFQGNSAPDKSGLPSDRFSAERTGGSVSTLTIQRTQQEDSAVYLCASSPGLVAYEQYFGPGTRLTVT.

CDR3 region: CASSRTGGKNIQYF. The CDR3 nucleotides are TGTGCCAGCAGCCGGACAGGGGGCAAAAACATTCAGTACTTC. V gene TRBV7-9 combines with J gene TRBJ2-4; 10 nucleotides match TRBD1. Germline V gene data show CDR1 as SEHNR and CDR2 as FQNEAQ (reference sequence). The CDR3 runs to 14 residues. V lost 5 bases and J lost 3; bases outside the gene matches: 1.

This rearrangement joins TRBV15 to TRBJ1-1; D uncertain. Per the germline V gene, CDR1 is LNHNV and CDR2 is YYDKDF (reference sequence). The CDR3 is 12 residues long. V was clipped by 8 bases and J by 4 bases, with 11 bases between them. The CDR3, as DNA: TGTGCCACCGGACGGGCAGTCACTGAAGCTTTCTTT. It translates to CATGRAVTEAFF. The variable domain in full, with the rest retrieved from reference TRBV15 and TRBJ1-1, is DAMVIQNPRYQVTQFGKPVTLSCSQTLNHNVMYWYQQKSSQAPKLLFHYYDKDFNNEADTPDNFQSRRPNTSFCFLDIRSPGLGDTAMYLCATGRAVTEAFFGQGTRLTVV.

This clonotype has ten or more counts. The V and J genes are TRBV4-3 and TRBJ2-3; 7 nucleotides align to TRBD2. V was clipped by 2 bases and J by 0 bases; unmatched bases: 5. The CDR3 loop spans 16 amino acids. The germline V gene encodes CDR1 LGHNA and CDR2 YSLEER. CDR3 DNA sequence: TGCGCCAGCAGCCAACTCAGCGGGACTAGCACAGATACGCAGTATTTT. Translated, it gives CASSQLSGTSTDTQYF.

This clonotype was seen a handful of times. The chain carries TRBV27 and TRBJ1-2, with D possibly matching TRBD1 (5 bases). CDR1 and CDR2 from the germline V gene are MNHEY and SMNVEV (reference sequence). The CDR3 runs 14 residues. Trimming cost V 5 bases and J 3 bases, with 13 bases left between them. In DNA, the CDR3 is TGTGCCAGCAGTCCGACCGGGACGGACTATGGCTACACCTTC. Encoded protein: CASSPTGTDYGYTF.

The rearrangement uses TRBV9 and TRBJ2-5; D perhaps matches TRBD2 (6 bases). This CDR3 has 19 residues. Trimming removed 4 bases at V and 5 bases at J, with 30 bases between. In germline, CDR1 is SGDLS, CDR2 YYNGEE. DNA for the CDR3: TGTGCCAGCAGCCCGAATGGATTTACTAGCACAGAGGGTGGGGAGACCCAGTACTTC. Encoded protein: CASSPNGFTSTEGGETQYF. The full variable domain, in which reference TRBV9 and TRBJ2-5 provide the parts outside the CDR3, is DSGVTQTPKHLITATGQRVTLRCSPRSGDLSVYWYQQSLDQGLQFLIQYYNGEERAKGNILERFSAQQFPDLHSELNLSSLELGDSALYFCASSPNGFTSTEGGETQYFGPGTRLLVL.

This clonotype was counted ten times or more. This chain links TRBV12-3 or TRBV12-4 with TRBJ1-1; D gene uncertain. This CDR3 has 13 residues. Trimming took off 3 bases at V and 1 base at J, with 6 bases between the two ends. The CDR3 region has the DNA TGTGCCAGCAGTTTTTCGGGGAACACTGAAGCTTTCTTT. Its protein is CASSFSGNTEAFF.

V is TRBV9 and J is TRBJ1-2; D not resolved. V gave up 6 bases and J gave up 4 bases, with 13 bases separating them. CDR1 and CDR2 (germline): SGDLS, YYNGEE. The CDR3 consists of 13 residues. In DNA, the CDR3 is TGTGCCAGCATGGCCCCAGCCGGCTATGGCTACACCTTC. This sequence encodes CASMAPAGYGYTF. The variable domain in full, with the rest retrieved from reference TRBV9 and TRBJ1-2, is DSGVTQTPKHLITATGQRVTLRCSPRSGDLSVYWYQQSLDQGLQFLIQYYNGEERAKGNILERFSAQQFPDLHSELNLSSLELGDSALYFCASMAPAGYGYTFGSGTRLTVV.

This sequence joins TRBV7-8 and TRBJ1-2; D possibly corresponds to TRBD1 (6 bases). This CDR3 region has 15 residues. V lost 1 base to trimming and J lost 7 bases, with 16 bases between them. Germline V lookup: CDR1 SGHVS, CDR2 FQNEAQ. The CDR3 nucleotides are TGTGCCAGCAGCTTAGTTCCAGGGGCGGTAGGTGGCTACACCTTC. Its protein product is CASSLVPGAVGGYTF.

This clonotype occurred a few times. The chain's CDR3 is CSASSEQGPNNEQFF. In DNA form, the CDR3 reads TGCAGTGCTAGTTCCGAACAGGGGCCTAACAATGAGCAGTTCTTC. This chain connects TRBV20-1 to TRBJ2-1; 7 nucleotides match TRBD1. Germline assignment: CDR1 DFQATT and CDR2 SNEGSKA (reference sequence). V lost 3 bases to trimming and J lost 5 bases; unmatched junction nucleotides: 10. The CDR3 is made up of 15 amino acids.

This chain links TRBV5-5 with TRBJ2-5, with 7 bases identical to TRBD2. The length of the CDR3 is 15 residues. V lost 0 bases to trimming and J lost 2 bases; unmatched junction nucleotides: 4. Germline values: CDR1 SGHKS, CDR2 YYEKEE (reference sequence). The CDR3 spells CASSLASGAQETQYF. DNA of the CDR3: TGTGCCAGCAGCTTGGCGAGCGGGGCTCAAGAGACCCAGTACTTC.

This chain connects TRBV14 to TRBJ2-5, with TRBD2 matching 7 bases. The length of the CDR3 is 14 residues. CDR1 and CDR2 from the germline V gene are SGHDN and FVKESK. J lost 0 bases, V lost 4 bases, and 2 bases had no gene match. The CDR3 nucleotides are TGTGCCAGCAGCCGCGGGGGAAACCAAGAGACCCAGTACTTC. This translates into CASSRGGNQETQYF.

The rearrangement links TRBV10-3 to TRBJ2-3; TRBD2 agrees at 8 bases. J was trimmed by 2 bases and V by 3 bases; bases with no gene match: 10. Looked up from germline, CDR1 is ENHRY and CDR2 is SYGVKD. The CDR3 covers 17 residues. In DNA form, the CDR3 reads TGTGCCATCAGTGAATTCCCTAGCGGGCTATACACAGATACGCAGTATTTT. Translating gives CAISEFPSGLYTDTQYF.

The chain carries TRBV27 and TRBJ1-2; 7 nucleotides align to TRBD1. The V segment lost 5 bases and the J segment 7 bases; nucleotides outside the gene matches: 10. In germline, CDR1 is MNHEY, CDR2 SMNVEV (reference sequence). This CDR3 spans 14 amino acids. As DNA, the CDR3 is TGTGCCAGCAGTCTAAGACAGGGATCGGTTGGCTACACCTTC. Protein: CASSLRQGSVGYTF.